Following are 7 T cell receptor beta chains from one sample sequenced in a study of shared T cell receptors in the human thymus (dated by TCRdb to the early 2020s). Library preparation was by the immunoSEQ multiplex PCR assay. Held by TCRdb, this immuneACCESS table contains in-frame sequences only and omits some clones. Under half of the omission traces to an unresolved V gene where checked; the cause of the rest is unknown. Counted in this sample were 720,000 or so clones; approximately 83% of them appeared once. The biggest ten clones account for more than 0.008% of the sample. In addition, the sample was reused for a study of human thymus T cells.

The sample consisted of thymocytes. These receptors were taken from a girl younger than two with a congenital heart defect. Donor details come from another sample of the same person, matched by shared clones.

The chain links TRBV28 to TRBJ1-3; TRBD1 agrees at 7 bases. CDR3 length: 16 residues. CDR1 and CDR2 from the germline V gene are MDHEN and SYDVKM. The V gene end was trimmed by 3 bases and the J gene end by 0 bases; junction bases not matched to a gene: 5. The CDR3 DNA sequence: TGTGCCAGCAGTTTTTCAGGGGGGTCCTCTGGAAACACCATATATTTT. Its translation: CASSFSGGSSGNTIYF.

The V call is TRBV7-9, the J call TRBJ1-2; 8 nucleotides agree with TRBD1. Germline V gene lookup returns CDR1 SEHNR and CDR2 FQNEAQ (reference sequence). The V and J ends lost 5 bases and 2 bases, in that order; junction bases with no gene match: 10. The CDR3 sequence is 16 residues long. CDR3 in DNA: TGTGCCAGCAGCCGAGCCGCACAGGGGGTGAACTATGGCTACACCTTC. Protein sequence: CASSRAAQGVNYGYTF.

V gene TRBV4-3 combines with J gene TRBJ2-3; tentative D call: TRBD1 (6 bases). The CDR3 sequence is 18 residues long. Trimming took 4 bases from V and 4 from J, leaving 24 bases between them. Germline CDR1 and CDR2: LGHNA and YSLEER. The CDR3, as DNA: TGCGCCAGCAGCCCCCAGCGGAACAGGGTAAGGTGGGCAGATACGCAGTATTTT. Amino acids: CASSPQRNRVRWADTQYF.

The chain employs TRBV27 and TRBJ2-7; unclear D gene. CDR1 and CDR2 from the germline V gene are MNHEY and SMNVEV (reference sequence). CDR3 length: 11 residues. The V end lost 6 bases, the J end lost 3 bases, and 6 bases lay between the germline ends. CDR3 coding DNA: TGTGCCAGCAGCTCCCGCTACGAGCAGTACTTC. Translating it yields CASSSRYEQYF.

This chain links TRBV27 with TRBJ1-4; 9 nucleotides line up with TRBD1. The V segment lost 3 bases and the J segment 4 bases; nucleotides outside the gene matches: 9. This CDR3 has 17 residues. Germline-derived CDR1 and CDR2 are MNHEY and SMNVEV (reference sequence). The CDR3 DNA follows: TGTGCCAGCAGTTTCGGGACAGGGCGAGGGGATAATGAAAAACTGTTTTTT. It yields the protein CASSFGTGRGDNEKLFF.

J is TRBJ1-6 and V is TRBV7-2, with 9 bases lining up with TRBD1. The CDR3 has 14 amino acids. V shed 5 bases, J shed 8 bases, and the junction held 4 bases outside the gene matches. Germline assignment: CDR1 SGHTA and CDR2 FQGNSA. The CDR3 nucleotides read TGTGCCAGCAGCCGGACAGGGGTCTATTCACCCCTCCACTTT. This gives the protein CASSRTGVYSPLHF.

The chain links TRBV5-1 to TRBJ1-2; 8 nucleotides agree with TRBD1. This CDR3 contains 12 residues. Losses at the gene ends were 4 bases for V and 11 bases for J; bases not matched to a gene: 7. Germline lookup yields CDR1 SGHRS and CDR2 YFSETQ. The CDR3 loop is CASSKSDRVYTF. CDR3 in DNA: TGCGCCAGCAGCAAATCGGACAGGGTATACACCTTC.